This T cell receptor (beta chain) was recovered during a study of neurological immune-mediated disorders. Germline V gene data show CDR1 as SGHKS and CDR2 as YYEKEE (reference sequence). The CDR3 consists of 15 residues. Trimming removed 6 bases from V and 3 bases from J; junction bases left unmatched: 8. About this clonotype: One base away lies a much larger clone, so this may be a sequencing read error.

Use was made of 950,000 to 1,000,000 CD4+ or CD8+ T cells in sorted libraries. TCRdb ran MiXCR on the 5' RACE reads and lists one entry per CDR3 protein. Found here are approximately 41,000 distinct CDR3 sequences, 14% of them singletons; the top ten hold approximately 4%. The chain couples TRBV5-5 to TRBJ2-3, with 9 positions matching TRBD1. The sample comprised CD4+ T cells from blood. The receptor comes from a woman aged 60-75 years with HTLV-1-associated myelopathy (HAM/TSP). CDR3 sequence reads: CASNSGTGYTDTQYF. DNA of the CDR3: TGTGCCAGCAACTCCGGGACAGGGTATACAGATACGCAGTATTTT.